The source of this T cell receptor (beta chain) is a study of T cell clones after liver transplantation. Study as a whole: TCRbeta sequencing after a pre-transplant mixed lymphocyte reaction identified graft-donor-reactive clones, later tracked in post-transplant blood. At least one year of complete immunosuppression withdrawal without enzymes over twice normal defined tolerance. Regarding the study as a whole: Graft donor-reactive T cells may have migrated into the graft rather than being deleted.

The CDR3 sequence is 13 residues long. V shed 3 bases and J shed 4 bases, with 8 bases lying between them. From germline, CDR1 is SGDLS and CDR2 YYNGEE. Libraries were prepared by immunoSEQ multiplex PCR; TCRdb keeps only in-frame clonotypes and omits some of them. Here the sample spans some 80,000 clones, approximately 81% being singletons. For this clone: The antigen is undetermined.

This chain joins TRBV9 and TRBJ1-3; D remains unclear. This material consisted of CD4+ T cells from blood, taken 48 months after liver transplant. The origin of this receptor is a human patient who received a liver transplant. The graft donor may have contributed some T cells. The CDR3 DNA reads as TGTGCCAGCAGCGGGGCCTTGGGAAACACCATATATTTT. Its translation is CASSGALGNTIYF.